These T cell receptor beta chains were read from a single sample in a study of early T cells in non-severe SARS-CoV-2 infection. TCRdb re-called the 5' RACE reads with MiXCR, one entry per CDR3 protein. The table includes tens of thousands of distinct CDR3 sequences, 4% to 5% detected once. The source material was whole blood. The receptor set was obtained from an adult who was a healthcare worker with PCR-confirmed SARS-CoV-2 infection or an uninfected control (not recorded which). Both conserved end residues are part of each CDR3. A D gene is named only where the DNA matches it firmly. Rows give clone size only sometimes, using once, few, many, or a class for an expanded clone.

size	D	V	J	CDR3	DNA
many	NA	TRBV28	TRBJ2-3	CASSFGERAISTDTQYF	TGTGCCAGCAGTTTCGGGGAGCGGGCCATCAGCACAGATACGCAGTATTTT
many	TRBD2	TRBV7-2	TRBJ2-1	CASSPSGGSRNEQFF	TGTGCCAGCAGCCCTAGCGGGGGAAGTCGGAATGAGCAGTTCTTC
NA	TRBD1	TRBV5-1	TRBJ2-3	CASSSRDRGRGDDTQYF	TGCGCCAGCAGCTCCAGGGACAGGGGACGAGGGGACGATACGCAGTATTTT
many	NA	TRBV28	TRBJ2-3	CATSQAASGTDTQYF	TGTGCCACCAGCCAGGCCGCTAGCGGCACAGATACGCAGTATTTT
NA	TRBD2	TRBV7-2	TRBJ2-1	CASSLALAYHEQFF	TGTGCCAGCAGCTTAGCACTAGCGTACCATGAGCAGTTCTTC
few	NA	TRBV20-1	TRBJ2-3	CSARPPAGPDTQYF	TGCAGTGCTAGGCCGCCGGCGGGGCCAGATACGCAGTATTTT
many	TRBD2	TRBV12-3/TRBV12-4	TRBJ2-3	CASNLFPHTSGGTDTQYF	TGTGCCAGCAACCTTTTCCCCCACACTAGCGGGGGCACAGATACGCAGTATTTT
few	TRBD1	TRBV20-1	TRBJ2-5	CSARTGGAGKTQYF	TGCAGTGCTAGGACAGGGGGCGCAGGGAAGACCCAGTACTTC
few	TRBD1	TRBV5-4	TRBJ2-1	CASSPGQGIYNEQFF	TGTGCCAGCAGCCCGGGACAGGGGATCTACAATGAGCAGTTCTTC
many	TRBD1	TRBV7-9	TRBJ1-5	CASSLGQGSQPQHF	TGTGCCAGCAGCTTAGGACAGGGGAGTCAGCCCCAGCATTTT
many	TRBD1	TRBV20-1	TRBJ1-6	CSASEQGNSPLHF	TGCAGTGCTAGCGAACAGGGGAATTCACCCCTCCACTTT
many	NA	TRBV27	TRBJ2-3	CASCYSTGNTQYF	TGTGCCAGCTGTTACTCCACGGGTAATACGCAGTATTTT
few	TRBD1	TRBV28	TRBJ1-1	CASRLTQGQGNTEAFF	TGTGCCAGCAGGCTCACACAAGGACAGGGGAACACTGAAGCTTTCTTT
NA	NA	TRBV20-1	TRBJ2-1	CSARVTVSYNEQFF	TGCAGTGCTAGAGTCACGGTCTCCTACAATGAGCAGTTCTTC
many	TRBD1	TRBV6-1	TRBJ2-2	CASSVGTANTGELFF	TGTGCCAGCAGTGTGGGGACAGCGAACACCGGGGAGCTGTTTTTT
many	TRBD1	TRBV20-1	TRBJ2-1	CSARDTGDDEQFF	TGCAGTGCTAGAGATACAGGGGACGATGAGCAGTTCTTC
many	NA	TRBV7-3	TRBJ2-3	CASSLDSTDTQYF	TGTGCCAGCAGCCTGGACAGCACAGATACGCAGTATTTT
many	NA	TRBV7-9	TRBJ1-6	CASSLLSGSNSPLHF	TGTGCCAGCAGCTTATTGTCCGGGTCCAATTCACCCCTCCACTTT